These T cell receptor beta chains were read from a single sample in a study of blood T cell repertoires in COVID-19. The protocol was immunoSEQ multiplex PCR, while the TCRdb copy is restricted to in-frame clones and leaves out a portion. The sample has 110,000 to 150,000 clones; 84% are singletons. Sample: peripheral blood. The receptors were gathered from a human donor in a cohort sampled during active COVID-19. CDR3s include the opening cysteine and the closing phenylalanine or tryptophan. The order of the fields is V gene, clone size, D gene, J gene, CDR3 protein, CDR3 DNA. A D gene is named only where the DNA matches it firmly. Only some rows state a clone size, as once, few, many or a class for expanded clones.

>TRBV6-2/TRBV6-3|.|.|TRBJ1-4
CASSSPGGGEKLFF
TGTGCCAGCAGTTCCCCCGGGGGAGGTGAAAAACTGTTTTTT
>TRBV18|.|.|TRBJ1-3
CASSPLKTAISGNTIYF
TGTGCCAGCTCACCACTGAAGACAGCCATCTCTGGAAACACCATATATTTT
>TRBV11-2|.|.|TRBJ1-1
CASSLGTDEAFF
TGTGCCAGCAGCTTAGGGACAGATGAAGCTTTCTTT
>TRBV7-2|.|.|TRBJ2-7
CASSKGQKSYEQYF
TGTGCCAGCAGCAAAGGACAGAAATCCTACGAGCAGTACTTC
>TRBV11-3|.|TRBD1|TRBJ1-1
CASSEQGLLNTEAFF
TGTGCCAGCAGCGAACAGGGGCTGCTGAACACTGAAGCTTTCTTT
>TRBV19|.|TRBD1|TRBJ2-5
CAAGGRGETQYF
TGTGCCGCAGGGGGCCGGGGGGAGACCCAGTACTTC
>TRBV5-1|.|.|TRBJ2-3
CASSFTDSTDTQYF
TGCGCCAGCAGCTTCACCGACTCCACAGATACGCAGTATTTT
>TRBV5-4|.|TRBD1|TRBJ1-1
CASSLAGKQGGTEAFF
TGTGCCAGCAGCTTGGCCGGAAAACAGGGGGGCACTGAAGCTTTCTTT
>TRBV5-8|.|TRBD2|TRBJ2-2
CASTRGGSTGELFF
TGTGCCAGCACGCGGGGGGGCAGCACCGGGGAGCTGTTTTTT
>TRBV11-3|.|.|TRBJ1-6
CASSLGGVDSPLHF
TGTGCCAGCAGCTTAGGGGGAGTGGATTCACCCCTCCACTTT
>TRBV6-5|.|TRBD1|TRBJ1-1
CASSYAGGRTEAFF
TGTGCCAGCAGTTACGCAGGGGGGAGAACTGAAGCTTTCTTT
>TRBV29-1|.|TRBD2|TRBJ2-1
CSVSPLGSGGNNEQFF
TGCAGCGTTTCCCCCCTCGGTAGCGGGGGAAACAATGAGCAGTTCTTC
>TRBV7-9|.|TRBD2|TRBJ2-3
CASSTDGLAGRWNTQYF
TGTGCCAGCAGCACTGACGGACTAGCGGGGCGGTGGAATACGCAGTATTTT
>TRBV19|once|.|TRBJ1-1
CASSRGSSFEAFF
TGTGCCAGTAGTAGGGGCAGTAGTTTTGAAGCTTTCTTT
>TRBV7-2|.|.|TRBJ1-1
CASSLVPVTEAFF
TGTGCCAGCAGCTTAGTCCCGGTCACTGAAGCTTTCTTT
>TRBV29-1|.|.|TRBJ1-5
CSAARDFNQPQHF
TGCAGCGCTGCCCGGGACTTCAATCAGCCCCAGCATTTT
>TRBV28|.|TRBD1|TRBJ2-3
CSTQGQADDTQYF
TGTTCTACCCAGGGACAGGCCGACGATACGCAGTATTTT
>TRBV27|.|TRBD1|TRBJ1-2
CASSSYRGQGNYGYTF
TGTGCCAGCAGTTCCTACAGGGGGCAGGGGAACTATGGCTACACCTTC
>TRBV28|.|.|TRBJ1-6
CASRRLDNSPLHF
TGTGCCAGCAGGCGGCTAGATAATTCACCCCTCCACTTT
>TRBV19|once|TRBD1|TRBJ1-5
CASNPGQGSNQPQHF
TGTGCCAGTAATCCGGGACAGGGGAGCAATCAGCCCCAGCATTTT
>TRBV19|.|.|TRBJ1-6
CASSLRNSNSPLHF
TGTGCCAGTAGTCTTCGGAACAGTAATTCACCCCTCCACTTT
>TRBV30|.|.|TRBJ1-2
CAWRPRQGYGYTF
TGTGCCTGGAGACCACGACAAGGCTATGGCTACACCTTC
>TRBV29-1|.|.|TRBJ2-5
CSVEVSGQPETQYF
TGCAGCGTTGAAGTCAGTGGGCAGCCGGAGACCCAGTACTTC
>TRBV21-1|.|.|TRBJ1-6
CASNPFGRDSPLHF
TGTGCCAGCAACCCCTTCGGGCGGGATTCACCCCTCCACTTT
>TRBV2|once|.|TRBJ1-1
CASSEAGRGSTEAFF
TGTGCCAGCAGTGAAGCAGGTCGGGGTTCCACTGAAGCTTTCTTT
>TRBV19|.|TRBD1|TRBJ2-7
CASSDRDRLHEQYF
TGTGCCAGTAGCGACCGGGACAGGCTCCACGAGCAGTACTTC
>TRBV2|.|TRBD1|TRBJ1-1
CASRTGMNTEAFF
TGTGCCAGCAGGACAGGGATGAACACTGAAGCTTTCTTT
>TRBV27|once|TRBD2|TRBJ2-5
CASSFTSGGGETQYF
TGTGCCAGCAGCTTCACTAGCGGGGGAGGCGAGACCCAGTACTTC
>TRBV19|.|.|TRBJ2-6
CASSIVSGYGANVLTF
TGTGCCAGTAGTATAGTGTCAGGGTATGGGGCCAACGTCCTGACTTTC
>TRBV7-2|.|TRBD1|TRBJ2-7
CASSNRRDRVGEQYF
TGTGCCAGCTCGAACCGTCGGGACAGGGTTGGCGAGCAGTACTTC
>TRBV6-5|.|.|TRBJ1-2
CASSYGQGVGYTF
TGTGCCAGCAGTTACGGGCAAGGGGTCGGCTACACCTTC
>TRBV5-6|.|TRBD1|TRBJ1-1
CASSSTGRTEAFF
TGTGCCAGCAGCTCGACAGGGCGGACTGAAGCTTTCTTT